This is a list of T cell receptor beta chains from one sample in a study of T cell responses to AZD1222 COVID-19 vaccine. Profiled with immunoSEQ multiplex PCR; TCRdb holds only in-frame clones, not every one. The sample lists approximately 100,000 clones, roughly 90% occurring once. The sequenced sample was peripheral blood, obtained on day 0 of AZD1222 vaccination. Receptor source: an adult in good health. CDR3s leave out the opening cysteine and the closing phenylalanine or tryptophan. The order of the fields is V gene, CDR3 protein.

V: TRBV29-1; CDR3: SVVGAVNTEAF
V: TRBV6-5; CDR3: ASTPFYSSPYGYT
V: TRBV27; CDR3: ASKGQGVTEAF
V: TRBV18; CDR3: ASSPRGQHLYT
V: TRBV6-5; CDR3: ASSPRRATNEKLF
V: TRBV10-3; CDR3: AISEVAGSSTGELF
V: TRBV30; CDR3: AWSPTVSYNSPLH
V: TRBV28; CDR3: ATSPITGGGAWDTQY
V: TRBV2; CDR3: ASFQSIGNSPLH
V: TRBV5-1; CDR3: ASSLHRQGGYGYT